This TCR beta chain was sequenced in a study of CD8 T cells in Susac syndrome (dated by TCRdb to between 2019 and 2020). As for the study more broadly: Whether CD8+ T cell activation and differentiation in Susac syndrome was antigen driven was tested using repertoire sequencing.

General conclusions and limits of the study: The study acknowledged that relatively few individuals were included in the TCR sequencing and HLA analysis.

For this clonotype: What antigen it recognizes has not been identified. No much larger clonotype is one base removed from it; base qualities were not supplied.

RNA was extracted using the RNeasy kit, and roughly 0.5 to 1 microgram was reverse transcribed with random hexamers. The immunoSEQ multiplex PCR assay, covering 54 Vbeta and 13 Jbeta segments, was used to amplify TCR beta CDR3 regions. PCR amplification bias was corrected using a synthetic template baseline for primer optimization and computational correction. The study's processing was this. Reads were annotated to V, D and J genes per IMGT and analyzed with immunoSEQ Analyzer, keeping only productive sequences. To calculate clonality, Shannon entropy was normalized by log2 of the number of productive unique sequences and then subtracted from one. For each patient and control, public and private clones were evaluated within the 100 most prevalent clones. A clone was defined as Susac-specific if it was absent from the healthy and MS cohorts, from about a thousand published viral clones and from other ImmuneACCESS disease sequences. TCRdb redid the processing of the public reads, applying fastp at Q25 and MiXCR, and retained in-frame beta chains. Rows with a matching CDR3 protein are joined into one entry that keeps the most common DNA and genes. TCRdb assigned the V and J calls; the authors' analysis was not used. This sample has around 200,000 distinct CDR3 sequences in its table, and around 95% of those were observed once. Roughly 0.095% of the sample lies in the top ten.

Peripheral blood CD8+ and CD4+ T cells from healthy donors, Susac syndrome patients and multiple sclerosis patients were profiled by high-throughput TCR beta sequencing. Multiple sclerosis controls were treatment-naive patients with stable or active relapsing-remitting disease fulfilling revised McDonald criteria. Bulk CD8+ and CD4+ T cells were purified by magnetic negative isolation, whereas CD8+ TEMRA cells were enriched by FACS. Blood was collected in EDTA tubes and processed within 24 hours, with PBMCs isolated through density gradient centrifugation. PBMCs intended for TCR sequencing were frozen in liquid nitrogen and were later thawed in a 37 degrees C water bath. The sorted or isolated CD4+, CD8+ and CD8+ TEMRA cells had a purity of 90% or higher. Based on the germline V gene, the CDR1 and CDR2 sequences are ENHRY and SYGVKD. The trim is 3 bases for V and 5 bases for J, with a gap of 13 bases between the germline ends. CDR3 length: 14 amino acids, cysteine to phenylalanine. Only the CDR3 DNA is retained, 42 bases long and in frame from the first base.

The sample consisted of CD4+ T cells from PBMCs. The origin of this receptor is a human donor with multiple sclerosis. Here the chain combines TRBV10-3 and TRBJ2-5; the D gene is perhaps TRBD2, from 7 matching bases. The nucleotide sequence reads as follows: TGTGCCATCAGTGATCGGGGGGCTGGGGAGACCCAGTACTTC. This sequence encodes CAISDRGAGETQYF.